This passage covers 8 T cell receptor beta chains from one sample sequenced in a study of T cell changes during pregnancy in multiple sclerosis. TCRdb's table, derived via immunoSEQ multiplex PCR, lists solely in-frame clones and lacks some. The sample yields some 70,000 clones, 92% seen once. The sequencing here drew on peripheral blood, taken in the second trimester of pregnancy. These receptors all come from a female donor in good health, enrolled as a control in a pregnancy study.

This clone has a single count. In DNA form, the CDR3 reads TGTGCCAGCAGCAAAGACCGGCAGGGTTCCCCCACGAACTACAATGAGCAGTTCTTC. Protein product: CASSKDRQGSPTNYNEQFF. The V and J genes are TRBV21-1 and TRBJ2-1; the DNA was not used to check the table's D call, TRBD1. TRBV21-1 is annotated as a pseudogene. This CDR3 is 19 amino acids long.

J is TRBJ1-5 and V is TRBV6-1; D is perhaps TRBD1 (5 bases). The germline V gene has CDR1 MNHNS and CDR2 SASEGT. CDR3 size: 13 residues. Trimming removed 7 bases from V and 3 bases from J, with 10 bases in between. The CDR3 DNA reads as TGTGCCAGCACCGACAGATTCAATCAGCCCCAGCATTTT. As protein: CASTDRFNQPQHF.

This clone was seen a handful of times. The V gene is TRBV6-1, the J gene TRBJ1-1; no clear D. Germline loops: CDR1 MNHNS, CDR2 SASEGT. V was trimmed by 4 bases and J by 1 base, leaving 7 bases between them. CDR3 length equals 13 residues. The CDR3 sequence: CASSATENTEAFF. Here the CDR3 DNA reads TGTGCCAGCAGTGCTACAGAGAACACTGAAGCTTTCTTT.

The CDR3 region is CASKSRTGSFGELFF. DNA for the CDR3: TGTGCCAGTAAATCAAGGACAGGGTCATTCGGGGAGCTGTTTTTT. The rearrangement uses TRBV25-1 and TRBJ2-2; 8 bases fit TRBD1. The germline gives CDR1 MGHDK, CDR2 SYGVNS. The CDR3 runs 15 residues. Trimming at V came to 9 bases and at J to 7 bases, leaving 13 bases not matched to a gene.

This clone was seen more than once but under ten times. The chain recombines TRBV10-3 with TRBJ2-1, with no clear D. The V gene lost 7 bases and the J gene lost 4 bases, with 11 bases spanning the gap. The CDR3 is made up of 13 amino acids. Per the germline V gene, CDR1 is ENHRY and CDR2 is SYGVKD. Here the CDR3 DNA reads TGTGCCATCAATCCCGACTTATACAATGAGCAGTTCTTC. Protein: CAINPDLYNEQFF.

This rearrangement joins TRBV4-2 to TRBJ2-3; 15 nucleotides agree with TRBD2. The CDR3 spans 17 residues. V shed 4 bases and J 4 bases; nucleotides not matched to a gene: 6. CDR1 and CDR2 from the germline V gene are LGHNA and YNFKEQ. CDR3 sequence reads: CASSRTSGRARSDTQYF. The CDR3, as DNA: TGTGCCAGCAGCCGGACTAGCGGGAGGGCCAGGTCAGATACGCAGTATTTT.

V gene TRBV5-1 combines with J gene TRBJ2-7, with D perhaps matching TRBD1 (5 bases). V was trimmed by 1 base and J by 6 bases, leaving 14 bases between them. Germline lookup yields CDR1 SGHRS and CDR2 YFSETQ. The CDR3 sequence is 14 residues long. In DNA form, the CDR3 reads TGCGCCAGCAGCTTGAGGGGCCCGACACTCGAGCAGTACTTC. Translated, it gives CASSLRGPTLEQYF. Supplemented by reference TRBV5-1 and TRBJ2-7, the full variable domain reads KAGVTQTPRYLIKTRGQQVTLSCSPISGHRSVSWYQQTPGQGLQFLFEYFSETQRNKGNFPGRFSGRQFSNSRSEMNVSTLELGDSALYLCASSLRGPTLEQYFGPGTRLTVT.

CDR3 protein: CASSLLLDRQTGGELFF. The CDR3 DNA sequence: TGTGCCAGCAGTTTACTACTGGACAGGCAAACGGGCGGGGAGCTGTTTTTT. The chain employs TRBV27 and TRBJ2-2; 7 bases align to TRBD1. Losses at the gene ends were 2 bases for V and 7 bases for J; bases not matched to a gene: 13. CDR1 is MNHEY and CDR2 is SMNVEV in the germline V gene (reference sequence). The CDR3 has 17 amino acids.